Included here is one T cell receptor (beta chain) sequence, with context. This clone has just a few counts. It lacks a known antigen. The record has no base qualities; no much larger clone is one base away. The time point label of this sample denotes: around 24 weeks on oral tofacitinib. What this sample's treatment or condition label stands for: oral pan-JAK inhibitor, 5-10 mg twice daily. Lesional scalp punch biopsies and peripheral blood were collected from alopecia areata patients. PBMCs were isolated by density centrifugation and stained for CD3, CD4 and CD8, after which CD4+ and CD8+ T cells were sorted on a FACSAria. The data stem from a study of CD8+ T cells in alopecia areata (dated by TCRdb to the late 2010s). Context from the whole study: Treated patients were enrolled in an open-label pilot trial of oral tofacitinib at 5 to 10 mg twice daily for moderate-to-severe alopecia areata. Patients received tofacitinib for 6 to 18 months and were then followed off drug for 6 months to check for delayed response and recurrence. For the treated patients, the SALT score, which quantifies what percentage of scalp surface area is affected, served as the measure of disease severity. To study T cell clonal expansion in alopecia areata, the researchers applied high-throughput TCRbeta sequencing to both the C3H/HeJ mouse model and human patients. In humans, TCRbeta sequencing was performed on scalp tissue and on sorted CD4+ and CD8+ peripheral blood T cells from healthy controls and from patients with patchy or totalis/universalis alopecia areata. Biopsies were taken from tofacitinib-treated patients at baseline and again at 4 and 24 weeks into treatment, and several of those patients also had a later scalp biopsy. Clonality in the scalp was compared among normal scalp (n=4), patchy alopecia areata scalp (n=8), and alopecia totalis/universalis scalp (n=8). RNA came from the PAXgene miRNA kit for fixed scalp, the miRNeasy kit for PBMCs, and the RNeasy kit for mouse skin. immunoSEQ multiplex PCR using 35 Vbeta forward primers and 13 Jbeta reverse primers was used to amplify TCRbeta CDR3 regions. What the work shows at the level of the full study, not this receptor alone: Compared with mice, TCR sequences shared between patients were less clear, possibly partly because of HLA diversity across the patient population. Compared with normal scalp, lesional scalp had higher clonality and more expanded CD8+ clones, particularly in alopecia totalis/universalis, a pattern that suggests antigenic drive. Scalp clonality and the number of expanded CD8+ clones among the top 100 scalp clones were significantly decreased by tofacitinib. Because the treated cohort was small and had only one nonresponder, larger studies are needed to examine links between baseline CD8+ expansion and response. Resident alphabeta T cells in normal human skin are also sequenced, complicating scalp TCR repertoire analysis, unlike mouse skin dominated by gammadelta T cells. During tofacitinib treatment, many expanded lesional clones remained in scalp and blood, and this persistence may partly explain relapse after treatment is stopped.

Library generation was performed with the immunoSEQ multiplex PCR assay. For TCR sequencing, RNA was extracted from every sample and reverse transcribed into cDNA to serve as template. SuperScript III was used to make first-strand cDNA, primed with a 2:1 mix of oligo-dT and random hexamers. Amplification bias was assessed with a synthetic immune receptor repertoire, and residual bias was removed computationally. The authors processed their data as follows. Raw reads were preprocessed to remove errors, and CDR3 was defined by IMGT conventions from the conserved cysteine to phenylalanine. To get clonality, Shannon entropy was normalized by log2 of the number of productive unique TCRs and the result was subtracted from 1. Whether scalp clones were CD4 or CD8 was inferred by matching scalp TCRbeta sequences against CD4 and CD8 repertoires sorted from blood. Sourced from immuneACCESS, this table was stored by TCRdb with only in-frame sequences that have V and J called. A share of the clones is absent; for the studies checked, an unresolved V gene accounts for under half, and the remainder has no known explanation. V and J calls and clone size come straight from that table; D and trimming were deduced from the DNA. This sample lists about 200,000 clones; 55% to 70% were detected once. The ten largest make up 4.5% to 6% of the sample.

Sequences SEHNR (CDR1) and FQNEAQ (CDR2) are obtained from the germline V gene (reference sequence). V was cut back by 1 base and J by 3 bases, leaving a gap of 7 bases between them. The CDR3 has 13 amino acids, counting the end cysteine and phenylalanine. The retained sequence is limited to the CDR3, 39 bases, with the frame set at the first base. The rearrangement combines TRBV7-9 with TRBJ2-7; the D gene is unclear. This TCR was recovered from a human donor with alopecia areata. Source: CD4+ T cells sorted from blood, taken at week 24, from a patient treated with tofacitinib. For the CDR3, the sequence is CASSLESLYEQYF. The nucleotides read TGTGCCAGCAGCTTAGAATCCCTCTACGAGCAGTACTTC.